Below, 26 T cell receptor beta chains from the same sample are listed, as sequenced in a study of blood T cells in healthy people across ages. A second roughly 6 to 12 cycle PCR used barcoded and J-beta primers. TCRdb recomputed calls from the 5' RACE reads with MiXCR, one row per CDR3 protein. The sample consists of roughly 730,000 distinct CDR3 sequences, more than 55% of them appearing once. Sample: blood. These receptors were taken from a man aged 35-49 years in good health.

Only a few counts were recorded for this clonotype. The gene calls are TRBV11-2 and TRBJ2-1; D call uncertain. V lost 4 bases and J lost 3, with 10 bases in between. The CDR3 has 14 amino acids. Germline V gives CDR1 SGHAT, CDR2 FQNNGV. The CDR3 DNA is TGTGCCAGCAGCTCCATAAACAGCTACAATGAGCAGTTCTTC. Translated, it gives CASSSINSYNEQFF.

This chain links TRBV2 with TRBJ2-7, with 11 bases aligning to TRBD1. Judging by the DNA end, TRBJ2-5 fits better; the J call may be wrong. Germline CDR1 SNHLY, CDR2 FYNNEI. This CDR3 has 16 residues. The CDR3 nucleotides are TGTGCCAGCAGTCCGAGAGGGACAGGGGGTGTTAAGACCCAGTACTTC. Translation gives CASSPRGTGGVKTQYF.

The chain recombines TRBV4-3 with TRBJ2-7, with D possibly TRBD1 on 6 matching bases. This CDR3 region has 13 residues. The V gene's germline CDR1 is LGHNA and CDR2 YSLEER. Trimming pared 1 base from V and 5 bases from J, leaving 9 bases between. Here the CDR3 DNA reads TGCGCCAGCAGCCAAGCCAGGGGCCACGAGCAGTACTTC. This gives the protein CASSQARGHEQYF.

This chain uses TRBV20-1 with TRBJ2-3; tentatively, D is TRBD2 (7 bases). Germline V gene lookup returns CDR1 DFQATT and CDR2 SNEGSKA (reference sequence). V lost 1 base and J lost 0, with 11 bases in between. The CDR3 runs to 15 residues. CDR3 protein: CSARGRGASTDTQYF. The CDR3, as DNA: TGCAGTGCTAGAGGCCGGGGGGCTAGCACAGATACGCAGTATTTT.

The chain has TRBV5-1 and TRBJ2-3, with 7 nucleotides matching TRBD1. V lost 3 bases, J lost 2 bases, and 9 bases stayed unmatched. Germline CDR1 SGHRS, CDR2 YFSETQ. This CDR3 has 16 residues. CDR3 in DNA: TGCGCCAGCAGCTCGGAAGGACAGGCTTACACAGATACGCAGTATTTT. The encoded protein is CASSSEGQAYTDTQYF.

This clonotype was observed once. This chain connects TRBV4-3 to TRBJ2-7; D is possibly TRBD2 (6 bases). Trimming stripped 7 bases from V and 2 bases from J, with 15 bases between. Per the germline V gene, CDR1 is LGHNA and CDR2 is YSLEER. The CDR3 has 14 amino acids. The CDR3 loop reads CASKGGVSAYEQYF. CDR3 in DNA: TGCGCCAGCAAAGGCGGGGTGAGCGCCTACGAGCAGTACTTC.

This clonotype showed up just a few times. This chain uses TRBV6-2 or TRBV6-3 with TRBJ2-5, with TRBD2 matching over 12 bases. This CDR3 is built from 15 residues. From germline, CDR1 is MNHEY and CDR2 SVGEGT. J was trimmed by 5 bases and V by 6 bases; bases with no gene match: 7. The CDR3 nucleotides are TGTGCCAGCAGCTCACTAGCGGGGGGAGCTGAGACCCAGTACTTC. This encodes CASSSLAGGAETQYF.

This clonotype was observed a handful of times. The J gene is TRBJ2-4, the V gene TRBV20-1, with 7 bases matching TRBD2. Germline loops: CDR1 DFQATT, CDR2 SNEGSKA (reference sequence). V lost 0 bases and J lost 8; bases outside the gene matches: 10. The CDR3 loop spans 15 amino acids. In DNA, the CDR3 is TGCAGTGCTAGAGATCCCATGCGGGAGTGGGACATTCAGTACTTC. Amino acid sequence: CSARDPMREWDIQYF.

This chain uses TRBV5-1 with TRBJ2-1; 8 bases align to TRBD2. This CDR3 has 14 amino acids. Germline V CDR1 and CDR2: SGHRS, YFSETQ. V was pared by 7 bases and J by 5 bases, with 8 bases of the junction left unmatched. The CDR3 DNA sequence: TGCGCCAGCTACCGGGAGGGCCTTGACAATGAGCAGTTCTTC. Residues: CASYREGLDNEQFF.

This chain uses TRBV6-1 with TRBJ2-7; 8 bases line up with TRBD2. Germline V gene data show CDR1 as MNHNS and CDR2 as SASEGT. J gave up 3 bases and V 5 bases, and 6 bases lay outside the gene matches. The CDR3 has 14 residues. The CDR3 region is CASSPKTSVYEQYF. The CDR3 DNA sequence: TGTGCCAGCAGTCCAAAGACTAGCGTCTACGAGCAGTACTTC.

This chain joins TRBV7-2 and TRBJ2-3, with D perhaps given as TRBD1 or TRBD2 (5 bases each). Germline V gene data show CDR1 as SGHTA and CDR2 as FQGNSA. Between the trimmed V and J ends, which lost 6 bases and 11 bases, there was a span of 30 bases. The CDR3 is 17 amino acids. The DNA for the CDR3 is TGTGCCAGCAGTCTTATGGCCCGGGACCGACTACTTTTATGGCAGTATTTT. Translating gives CASSLMARDRLLLWQYF.

This clonotype was seen only a few times. The V gene is TRBV11-1, the J gene TRBJ2-7; no clear D gene. Germline V lookup: CDR1 SGHAT, CDR2 FQDESV (reference sequence). The CDR3 extends over 12 amino acids. V was trimmed by 6 bases and J by 0 bases, leaving 6 bases between them. CDR3 in DNA: TGTGCCAGCAGTTGGGACTCCTACGAGCAGTACTTC. Protein sequence: CASSWDSYEQYF.

V usage is TRBV6-2 or TRBV6-3 and J usage is TRBJ2-1; no firm D call. The assigned J gene may be wrong: the sequence end matches TRBJ2-7 better. The CDR3 contains 13 residues. Germline values: CDR1 MNHEY, CDR2 SVGEGT. CDR3 protein: CASTSSSYNEQYF. The CDR3 nucleotides are TGTGCCAGCACATCGAGCTCCTACAATGAGCAGTACTTC.

This rearrangement joins TRBV29-1 to TRBJ2-7, with 11 nucleotides matching TRBD2. V lost 4 bases to trimming and J lost 3 bases; unmatched junction nucleotides: 5. Germline CDR1 SQVTM, CDR2 ANQGSEA. This CDR3 comprises 14 residues. The CDR3 DNA reads as TGCAGCGTTGCAGGGACTAGCGGAAGCTACGAGCAGTACTTC. Protein product: CSVAGTSGSYEQYF.

This clonotype was observed a handful of times. The rearrangement joins TRBV29-1 to TRBJ2-5; D might be TRBD1 or TRBD2, each matching 5 bases. The CDR3 is made up of 13 amino acids. The germline CDR1 and CDR2 sequences are SQVTM and ANQGSEA. V lost 7 bases and J 2 bases, leaving 14 bases between the germline ends. The CDR3 DNA sequence: TGCAGCGGGGACCGGGGCGGTCAAGAGACCCAGTACTTC. It translates to CSGDRGGQETQYF. The whole variable domain, remainder taken from reference TRBV29-1 and TRBJ2-5, is SAVISQKPSRDICQRGTSLTIQCQVDSQVTMMFWYRQQPGQSLTLIATANQGSEATYESGFVIDKFPISRPNLTFSTLTVSNMSPEDSSIYLCSGDRGGQETQYFGPGTRLLVL.

The V and J genes are TRBV28 and TRBJ2-1, with 7 bases lining up with TRBD2. V shed 3 bases, J shed 9 bases, and the junction held 5 bases outside the gene matches. The V gene's germline CDR1 is MDHEN and CDR2 SYDVKM. The length of the CDR3 is 13 residues. The CDR3 here is CASSLTSWGEQFF. CDR3 sequence (DNA): TGTGCCAGCAGTTTGACTAGCTGGGGTGAGCAGTTCTTC.

This clonotype has more than one count but fewer than ten. The genes are TRBV2 and TRBJ2-1; either TRBD1 or TRBD2 may supply D (6 bases each). This CDR3 is built from 16 residues. The V gene lost 3 bases and the J gene lost 4 bases, with 16 bases spanning the gap. Germline CDR1 and CDR2: SNHLY and FYNNEI. CDR3 bases: TGTGCCAGCAGTGATGGACGGGGGCTCGAATACAATGAGCAGTTCTTC. Amino acid sequence: CASSDGRGLEYNEQFF.

The rearrangement uses TRBV20-1 and TRBJ1-6; 8 bases fit TRBD1. The germline V gene has CDR1 DFQATT and CDR2 SNEGSKA (reference sequence). The trim removed 3 bases at V and 6 bases at J, leaving 7 bases unmatched. The CDR3 sequence is 15 residues long. The CDR3 protein is CSASRQGAPNSPLHF. The DNA of the CDR3 is TGCAGTGCTAGTAGGCAGGGGGCTCCTAATTCACCCCTCCACTTT.

The rearrangement joins TRBV29-1 to TRBJ2-1; the D gene is possibly TRBD2 (7 bases). Germline values: CDR1 SQVTM, CDR2 ANQGSEA. CDR3 length: 16 amino acids. The V gene lost 7 bases and the J gene lost 3 bases, with 22 bases spanning the gap. The chain's CDR3 is CSGGGGGDTIYNEQFF. The CDR3 nucleotides read TGCAGCGGGGGGGGAGGTGGGGACACAATCTACAATGAGCAGTTCTTC.

The J gene is TRBJ2-7, the V gene TRBV7-2; 10 bases fit TRBD2. Germline V gives CDR1 SGHTA, CDR2 FQGNSA. V was clipped by 6 bases and J by 7 bases; unmatched bases: 9. The CDR3 is made up of 14 amino acids. The CDR3 here is CASRVTSGTGEQYF. DNA for the CDR3: TGTGCCAGCAGAGTTACTAGCGGGACGGGGGAGCAGTACTTC.

The rearrangement uses TRBV6-2 or TRBV6-3 and TRBJ2-5; no definite D call. Deletions cut 2 bases from V and 1 base from J, with 14 bases between. Germline V CDR1 and CDR2: MNHEY, SVGEGT. The CDR3 consists of 16 residues. The CDR3: CASSYAIQAIQETQYF. CDR3 coding DNA: TGTGCCAGCAGTTACGCGATCCAGGCCATCCAAGAGACCCAGTACTTC.

CDR3 in amino acids: CASSSEERSTDTQYF. The CDR3 coding sequence is TGTGCCAGCAGCTCTGAAGAGAGGTCCACAGATACGCAGTATTTT. The genes are TRBV7-6 and TRBJ2-3; no clear D. The CDR3 has 15 amino acids. Germline V gene sequence: CDR1 SGHVS, CDR2 FNYEAQ. Trimming shortened V by 4 bases and J by 2 bases, and 13 bases separated the two germline ends.

V is TRBV7-3 and J is TRBJ2-3, with D perhaps TRBD2 (6 bases). The length of the CDR3 is 14 residues. Trimming shortened V by 3 bases and J by 3 bases, and 10 bases separated the two germline ends. The germline V gene has CDR1 SGHTA and CDR2 FQGTGA. The CDR3 sequence is CASSLRRVTDTQYF. The DNA of the CDR3 is TGTGCCAGCAGCTTGAGGAGGGTGACAGATACGCAGTATTTT.

V usage is TRBV7-3 and J usage is TRBJ1-1; TRBD1 might be the D (5 bases). The CDR3 has 17 amino acids. V was shortened by 2 bases and J by 0 bases, with 16 bases between the two germline ends. Looked up from germline, CDR1 is SGHTA and CDR2 is FQGTGA. DNA for the CDR3: TGTGCCAGCAGCTTATTGATGGGGCAGGGAATGAACACTGAAGCTTTCTTT. Encoded protein: CASSLLMGQGMNTEAFF.

This chain connects TRBV27 to TRBJ1-1, with D hard to call. The germline V gene has CDR1 MNHEY and CDR2 SMNVEV (reference sequence). This CDR3 spans 13 amino acids. Deletions cut 9 bases from V and 2 bases from J, with 13 bases between. CDR3 sequence (DNA): TGTGCCAGTGGGCTCGGGAGAAACACTGAAGCTTTCTTT. Its translation: CASGLGRNTEAFF.

This clonotype was seen a few times. V usage is TRBV5-1 and J usage is TRBJ2-5, with 8 bases lining up with TRBD1. The DNA end favors TRBJ2-7, so the J call may be wrong. Germline V gene data show CDR1 as SGHRS and CDR2 as YFSETQ. The CDR3 is 15 amino acids. CDR3 in DNA: TGCGCCAGCAGCTTGGAGTTACAGGGGGCCTACGAGCAGTACTTC. As protein: CASSLELQGAYEQYF.